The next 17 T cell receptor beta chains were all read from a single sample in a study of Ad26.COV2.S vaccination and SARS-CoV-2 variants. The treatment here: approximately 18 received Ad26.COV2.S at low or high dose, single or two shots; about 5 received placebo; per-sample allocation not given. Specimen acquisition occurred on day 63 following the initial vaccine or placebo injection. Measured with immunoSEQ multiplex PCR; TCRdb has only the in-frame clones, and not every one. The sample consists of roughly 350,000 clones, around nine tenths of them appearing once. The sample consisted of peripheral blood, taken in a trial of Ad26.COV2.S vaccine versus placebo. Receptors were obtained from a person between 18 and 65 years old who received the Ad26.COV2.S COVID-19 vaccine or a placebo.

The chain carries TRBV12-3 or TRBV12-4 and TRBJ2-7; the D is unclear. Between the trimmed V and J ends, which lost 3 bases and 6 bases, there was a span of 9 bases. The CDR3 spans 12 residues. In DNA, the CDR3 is TGTGCCAGCAGTTTCGGTGATGGCGAGCAGTACTTC. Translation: CASSFGDGEQYF.

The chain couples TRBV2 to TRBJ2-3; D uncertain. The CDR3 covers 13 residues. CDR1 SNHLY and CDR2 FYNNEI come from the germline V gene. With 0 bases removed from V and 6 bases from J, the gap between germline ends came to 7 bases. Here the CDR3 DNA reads TGTGCCAGCAGTGAAGCCCGACGGGATACGCAGTATTTT. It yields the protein CASSEARRDTQYF.

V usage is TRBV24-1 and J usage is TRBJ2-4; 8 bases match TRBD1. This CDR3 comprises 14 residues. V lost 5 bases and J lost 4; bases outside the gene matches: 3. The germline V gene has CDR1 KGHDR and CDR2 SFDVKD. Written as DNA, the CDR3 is TGTGCCACCAGTGGCGGACAGGGTAAAAACATTCAGTACTTC. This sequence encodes CATSGGQGKNIQYF.

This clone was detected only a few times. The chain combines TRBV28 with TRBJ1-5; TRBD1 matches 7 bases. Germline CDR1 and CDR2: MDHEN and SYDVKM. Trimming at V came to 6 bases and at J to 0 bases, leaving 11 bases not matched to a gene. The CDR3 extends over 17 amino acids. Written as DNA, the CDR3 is TGTGCCAGCAGCTTAGACAGGGACATTGGTAGCAATCAGCCCCAGCATTTT. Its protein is CASSLDRDIGSNQPQHF. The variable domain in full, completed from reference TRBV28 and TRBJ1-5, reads DVKVTQSSRYLVKRTGEKVFLECVQDMDHENMFWYRQDPGLGLRLIYFSYDVKMKEKGDIPEGYSVSREKKERFSLILESASTNQTSMYLCASSLDRDIGSNQPQHFGDGTRLSIL.

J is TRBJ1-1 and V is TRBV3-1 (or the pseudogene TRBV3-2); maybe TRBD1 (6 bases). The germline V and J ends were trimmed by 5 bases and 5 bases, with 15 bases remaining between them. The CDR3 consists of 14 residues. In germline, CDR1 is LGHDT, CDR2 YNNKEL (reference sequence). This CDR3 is CASSGTGRGTEAFF. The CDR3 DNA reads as TGTGCCAGCAGCGGAACGGGCAGGGGAACTGAAGCTTTCTTT.

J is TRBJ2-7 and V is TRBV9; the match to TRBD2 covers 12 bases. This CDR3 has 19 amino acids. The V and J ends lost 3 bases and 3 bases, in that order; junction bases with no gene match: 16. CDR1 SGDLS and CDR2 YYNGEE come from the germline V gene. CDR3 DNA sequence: TGTGCCAGCAGCGAGACGGGGACTAGCGGGCTCGGAGGGGTCTACGAGCAGTACTTC. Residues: CASSETGTSGLGGVYEQYF.

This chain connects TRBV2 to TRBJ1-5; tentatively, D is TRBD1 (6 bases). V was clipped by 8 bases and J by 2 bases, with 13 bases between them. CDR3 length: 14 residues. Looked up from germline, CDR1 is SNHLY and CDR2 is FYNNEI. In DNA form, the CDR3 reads TGTGCCAGCGACCTACAGGGCGGCAATCAGCCCCAGCATTTT. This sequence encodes CASDLQGGNQPQHF.

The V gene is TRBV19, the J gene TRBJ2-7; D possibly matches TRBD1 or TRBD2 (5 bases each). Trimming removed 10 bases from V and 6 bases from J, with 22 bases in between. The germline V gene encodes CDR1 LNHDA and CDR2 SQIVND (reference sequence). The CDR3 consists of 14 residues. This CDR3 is CATAPDKPGAEQYF. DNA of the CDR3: TGTGCCACCGCACCTGACAAGCCCGGGGCCGAGCAGTACTTC.

Written as DNA, the CDR3 is TGTGCCAGCAGGCCGGGACCCAGAGGCTACACCTTC. It codes for CASRPGPRGYTF. The V call is TRBV28, the J call TRBJ1-2; D might be TRBD1 (5 bases). Trimming removed 6 bases from V and 8 bases from J, with 13 bases in between. Germline V gene data show CDR1 as MDHEN and CDR2 as SYDVKM. The CDR3 contains 12 residues.

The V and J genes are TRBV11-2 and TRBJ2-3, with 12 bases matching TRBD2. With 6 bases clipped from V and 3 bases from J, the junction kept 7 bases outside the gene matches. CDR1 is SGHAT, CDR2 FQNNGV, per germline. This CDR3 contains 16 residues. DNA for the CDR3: TGTGCCAGCAGTCTACCCCTAGCGGGGGGGACAGATACGCAGTATTTT. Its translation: CASSLPLAGGTDTQYF.

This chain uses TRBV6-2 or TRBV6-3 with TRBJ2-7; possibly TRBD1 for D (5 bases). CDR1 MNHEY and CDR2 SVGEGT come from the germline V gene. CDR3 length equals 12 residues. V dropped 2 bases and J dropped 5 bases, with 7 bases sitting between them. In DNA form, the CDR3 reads TGTGCCAGCAGTTACGACAGCCACGAGCAGTACTTC. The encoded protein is CASSYDSHEQYF.

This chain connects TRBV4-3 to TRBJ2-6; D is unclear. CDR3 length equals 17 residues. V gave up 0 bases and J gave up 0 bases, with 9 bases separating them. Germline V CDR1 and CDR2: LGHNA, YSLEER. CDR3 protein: CASSQDLRNSGANVLTF. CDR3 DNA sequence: TGCGCCAGCAGCCAAGATCTACGAAACTCTGGGGCCAACGTCCTGACTTTC.

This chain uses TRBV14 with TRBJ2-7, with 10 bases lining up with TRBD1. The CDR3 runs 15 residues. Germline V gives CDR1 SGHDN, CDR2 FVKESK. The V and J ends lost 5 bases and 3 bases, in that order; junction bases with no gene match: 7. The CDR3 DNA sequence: TGTGCCAGCAGCGACCCCGGGACAGGGGTCTACGAGCAGTACTTC. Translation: CASSDPGTGVYEQYF.

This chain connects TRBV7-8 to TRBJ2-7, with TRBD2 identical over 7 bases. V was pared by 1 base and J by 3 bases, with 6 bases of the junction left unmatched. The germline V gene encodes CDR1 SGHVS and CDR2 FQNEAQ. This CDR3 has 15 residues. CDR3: CASSLGQGGDYEQYF. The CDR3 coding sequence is TGTGCCAGCAGCTTAGGGCAGGGAGGGGACTACGAGCAGTACTTC.

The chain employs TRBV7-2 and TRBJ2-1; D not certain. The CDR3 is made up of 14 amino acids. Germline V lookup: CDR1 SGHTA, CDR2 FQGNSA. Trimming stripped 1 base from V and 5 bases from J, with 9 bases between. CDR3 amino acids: CASSLGGSNNEQFF. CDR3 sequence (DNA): TGTGCCAGCAGCTTAGGAGGCAGCAACAATGAGCAGTTCTTC.

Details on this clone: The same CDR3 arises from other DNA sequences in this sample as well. CDR3 in amino acids: CASSVADTQYF. The DNA of the CDR3 is TGTGCCAGTTCGGTGGCAGATACGCAGTATTTT. This chain links TRBV19 with TRBJ2-3, with no clear D. The CDR3 consists of 11 residues. In germline, CDR1 is LNHDA, CDR2 SQIVND (reference sequence). V lost 8 bases to trimming and J lost 4 bases, with 7 bases between them.

CDR3 region: CASSGGQGFYEQYF. The DNA for the CDR3 is TGTGCCAGCTCAGGGGGACAGGGTTTCTACGAGCAGTACTTC. The chain has TRBV18 and TRBJ2-7; 9 nucleotides line up with TRBD1. CDR1 is KGHSH and CDR2 is LQKENI in the germline V gene. V lost 5 bases and J lost 3; bases outside the gene matches: 5. The CDR3 contains 14 residues. The variable domain in full, with the rest retrieved from reference TRBV18 and TRBJ2-7, is NAGVMQNPRHLVRRRGQEARLRCSPMKGHSHVYWYRQLPEEGLKFMVYLQKENIIDESGMPKERFSAEFPKEGPSILRIQQVVRGDSAAYFCASSGGQGFYEQYFGPGTRLTVT.